Listed below are T cell receptor beta chains from one sample, sequenced in a study of CD8 T cells in ankylosing spondylitis. Each CDR3 protein gets one entry after TCRdb re-called the 5' RACE reads with MiXCR. Here the sample spans 390,000 or so distinct CDR3 sequences, 20% to 25% being singletons. Sequencing input: blood, either unsorted or a sorted T cell fraction (not recorded which). Receptors were obtained from a male donor with ankylosing spondylitis. CDR3s include the opening cysteine and the closing phenylalanine or tryptophan. D genes are given only for firm matches. Some rows mark clone size as missing; the rest say once, few, many or name a class of expanded clone.

clone size	J gene	V gene	D gene	CDR3 DNA	CDR3 protein
.	TRBJ2-1	TRBV20-1	TRBD2	TGCAGTGCTAGAGCCGGGAGGGGGGCACATGAGCAGTTCTTC	CSARAGRGAHEQFF
.	TRBJ2-5	TRBV5-5	TRBD1	TGTGCCAGCAGCTTCCAACAGGGGTTAGGAGAGACCCAGTACTTC	CASSFQQGLGETQYF
many	TRBJ2-3	TRBV12-3/TRBV12-4	TRBD2	TGTGCCAGCAGCCCCGGGACTAGCACCCATACGCAGTATTTT	CASSPGTSTHTQYF
many	TRBJ1-6	TRBV2	.	TGTGCCAGCAGTGTTCGAGGGGACAATTCACCCCTCCACTTT	CASSVRGDNSPLHF
.	TRBJ1-4	TRBV12-3/TRBV12-4	.	TGTGCCAGCAGCTACCGGGCGCTTAATGAAAAACTGTTTTTT	CASSYRALNEKLFF
few	TRBJ2-1	TRBV5-1	TRBD2	TGCGCCAGCAGCTTGAAATTAGCGGGAAATGAGCAGTTCTTC	CASSLKLAGNEQFF
.	TRBJ2-5	TRBV3-1	TRBD2	TGTGCCAGCAGCCAAGACTTAGCGGGAGTGGGGGAGACCCAGTACTTC	CASSQDLAGVGETQYF
many	TRBJ2-3	TRBV3-1	TRBD2	TGTGCCAGCAGCCAAGATGGTAGTAGCGGGAGTCGGAGCACAGATACGCAGTATTTT	CASSQDGSSGSRSTDTQYF
.	TRBJ2-1	TRBV10-3	TRBD2	TGTGCCATCAGCCGGACTAGCGGGAGGGGGGGGTACGACAATGAGCAGTTCTTC	CAISRTSGRGGYDNEQFF
many	TRBJ2-1	TRBV28	TRBD2	TGTGCCAGCAGTTTGGGACTAGCGGGAGTTGAGCAGTTCTTC	CASSLGLAGVEQFF
few	TRBJ1-3	TRBV20-1	.	TGCAGTGCTCCAGACAGACCCTCTGGAAACACCATATATTTT	CSAPDRPSGNTIYF
.	TRBJ2-7	TRBV6-1	TRBD1	TGTGCCAGCAGAGCCCCGGGACAGAGCTACGAGCAGTACTTC	CASRAPGQSYEQYF
.	TRBJ2-3	TRBV7-9	.	TGTGCCAGCAGAATCCAGCGGGCGGGCACAGATACGCAGTATTTT	CASRIQRAGTDTQYF
many	TRBJ2-1	TRBV29-1	TRBD2	TGCAGCGTTGGGCCCCGACTAGCGGGAGGTTGGAATGAGCAGTTCTTC	CSVGPRLAGGWNEQFF
many	TRBJ2-3	TRBV5-1	TRBD2	TGCGCCAGCAGCTTGGGGACTAGCGGGACAACAGATACGCAGTATTTT	CASSLGTSGTTDTQYF
.	TRBJ2-7	TRBV20-1	TRBD2	TGCAGTGCTTCGGCTAGCGGGAGAACCTACGAGCAGTACTTC	CSASASGRTYEQYF
few	TRBJ2-3	TRBV5-1	TRBD1	TGCGCCAGCAGCCTGGCATCAGGGGGCTACACAGATACGCAGTATTTT	CASSLASGGYTDTQYF
.	TRBJ2-2	TRBV5-1	.	TGCGCCAGCAGATTGGGGCTGGGCACCGGGGAGCTGTTTTTT	CASRLGLGTGELFF
.	TRBJ1-1	TRBV10-3	.	TGTGCCATCAGTGAGCTGGCCTCCACTGAAGCTTTCTTT	CAISELASTEAFF
.	TRBJ2-7	TRBV7-6	TRBD1	TGTGCCAGCAGCTTAGATGGGACAGGGAGTTCCGAGCAGTACTTC	CASSLDGTGSSEQYF
few	TRBJ2-3	TRBV5-1	.	TGCGCCAGCAGCTCTCCGATCACCACAGATACGCAGTATTTT	CASSSPITTDTQYF
.	TRBJ2-7	TRBV20-1	TRBD2	TGCAGTGCTAGAGTGGCTAGCGGGAACACCTACGAGCAGTACTTC	CSARVASGNTYEQYF
.	TRBJ1-5	TRBV7-2	.	TGTGCCAGCAGCCCCAATCACGGGGTCGATCAGCCCCAGCATTTT	CASSPNHGVDQPQHF
.	TRBJ1-5	TRBV5-1	.	TGCGCCAGCAGCTTGGGGACCCTTCGAAATCAGCCCCAGCATTTT	CASSLGTLRNQPQHF
.	TRBJ1-5	TRBV29-1	TRBD1	TGCAGCGTCACCGGGACAGCGAATCAGCCCCAGCATTTT	CSVTGTANQPQHF
.	TRBJ2-1	TRBV20-1	TRBD2	TGCAGTGCTGACAAGACTAGCGGGAGCTCCTACAATGAGCAGTTCTTC	CSADKTSGSSYNEQFF
.	TRBJ2-7	TRBV18	.	TGTGCCAGCTCACCACAGGCCCGGCCCTACGAGCAGTACTTC	CASSPQARPYEQYF
few	TRBJ2-1	TRBV6-2/TRBV6-3	TRBD2	TGTGCCAGCGGTCCCTCCGGGACTAGCGGGACGGGGAGCTCCTACAATGAGCAGTTCTTC	CASGPSGTSGTGSSYNEQFF
.	TRBJ2-3	TRBV5-5	.	TGTGCCAGCAGCCGGATGGGGAGGACAGATACGCAGTATTTT	CASSRMGRTDTQYF
.	TRBJ2-1	TRBV7-3	TRBD1	TGTGCCAGCAGCTCGGCCCCGGGACAGGGGTCCAATGAGCAGTTCTTC	CASSSAPGQGSNEQFF
many	TRBJ2-3	TRBV25-1	TRBD2	TGTGCCAGCAGTGACCCAGGACTAGCGGGAGTGGCAGATACGCAGTATTTT	CASSDPGLAGVADTQYF
.	TRBJ1-6	TRBV24-1	.	TGTGCCACCAGTGATAAGACAGCTTCACCCCTCCACTTT	CATSDKTASPLHF
.	TRBJ2-4	TRBV7-2	.	TGTGCCAGCAGCTTAGGTTTGGCCAAAAACATTCAGTACTTC	CASSLGLAKNIQYF
.	TRBJ1-4	TRBV7-9	.	TGTGCCAGCAGCTTAGAGGCGGGGGCGTATAATGAAAAACTGTTTTTT	CASSLEAGAYNEKLFF
.	TRBJ1-1	TRBV28	.	TGTGCCAGCAGGGAACAGGGGAACACTGAAGCTTTCTTT	CASREQGNTEAFF
.	TRBJ2-7	TRBV7-9	.	TGTGCCAGCAGCTTAATCTTCAGGACTGAAAGCTACGAGCAGTACTTC	CASSLIFRTESYEQYF
few	TRBJ1-1	TRBV6-1	.	TGTGCCAGCCGAAGACAGGTGAACACTGAAGCTTTCTTT	CASRRQVNTEAFF
.	TRBJ2-1	TRBV4-1	TRBD2	TGCGCCAGCAGCCAAGTGACTAGCGCCACTGTGCAGTTCTTC	CASSQVTSATVQFF
many	TRBJ1-5	TRBV7-2	.	TGTGCCAGCAGTTTAGGAGCAGGCAATCAGCCCCAGCATTTT	CASSLGAGNQPQHF
.	TRBJ1-1	TRBV18	.	TGTGCCAGCTCACCATACGACGACCCCTTTGCGGCTTTCTTT	CASSPYDDPFAAFF
.	TRBJ2-1	TRBV7-2	TRBD2	TGTGCCAGCAGCTTAGCGGTGCCTCTAGCGGGAGCGGGCAATGAGCAGTTCTTC	CASSLAVPLAGAGNEQFF
.	TRBJ1-5	TRBV20-1	.	TGCAGTGCTTCCTCAGGGGTTAGCAATCAGCCCCAGCATTTT	CSASSGVSNQPQHF
.	TRBJ1-1	TRBV27	TRBD1	TGTGCCAGCAGGCCCGGGACAGGGGGCACTGAAGCTTTCTTT	CASRPGTGGTEAFF
few	TRBJ1-2	TRBV10-3	.	TGTGCCATCAGTGAAACAGATATTATGGAGGGCTACACCTTC	CAISETDIMEGYTF
.	TRBJ2-3	TRBV2	.	TGTGCCAGCTTAAGGGACAAAGGGACAGATACGCAGTATTTT	CASLRDKGTDTQYF
.	TRBJ1-5	TRBV25-1	.	TGTGCCAGCAGTCCCGCGGCAGCCCATAGCAATCAGCCCCAGCATTTT	CASSPAAAHSNQPQHF
few	TRBJ2-1	TRBV3-1	.	TGTGCCAGCAGCCAATGGTACGGGAGCCATGAGCAGTTCTTC	CASSQWYGSHEQFF
few	TRBJ2-5	TRBV2	.	TGTGCCAGCACCTCGCTGGGAGAGACCCAGTACTTC	CASTSLGETQYF
few	TRBJ2-1	TRBV5-1	.	TGCGCCAGCACCATCGCGAGTGGAGCGACTGAGCAGTTCTTC	CASTIASGATEQFF
few	TRBJ2-5	TRBV10-3	TRBD2	TGTGCCATCAGTGGACCCGGGACTAGCGGAGGGCAAGAGACCCAGTACTTC	CAISGPGTSGGQETQYF
.	TRBJ2-1	TRBV7-2	.	TGTGCCAGCAGCTCCATCAGTAGCAATGAGCAGTTCTTC	CASSSISSNEQFF
.	TRBJ1-2	TRBV6-5	TRBD1	TGTGCCAGCAGTTACGTCCTCAAGGGGGCAAACGACTACACCTTC	CASSYVLKGANDYTF
few	TRBJ2-1	TRBV6-4	.	TGTGCCAGCAGTGAGAACGGACCCTACAATGAGCAGTTCTTC	CASSENGPYNEQFF